This TCR beta chain was obtained from a study of neurological immune-mediated disorders. This CDR3 has 14 residues. J lost 4 bases, V lost 5 bases, and 7 bases had no gene match. Germline V lookup: CDR1 DFQATT, CDR2 SNEGSKA (reference sequence). This clonotype was seen repeatedly, ten times or more. TCRdb redid the calling of the 5' RACE reads with MiXCR, one entry per CDR3 protein. The sample lists approximately 30,000 distinct CDR3 sequences, under 5% occurring once. Input was some 1 million sorted T cells, either CD4+ or CD8+. This receptor was identified in a woman aged 40 to 50 in good health. The sample was CD4+ T cells from blood. The rearrangement uses TRBV20-1 and TRBJ2-1; 8 bases agree with TRBD2. For the CDR3, the DNA is TGCAGTGCTTCCGGCGGGGGGCTATACAATGAGCAGTTCTTC. Protein: CSASGGGLYNEQFF.